One sample yielded the 7 T cell receptor beta chains listed below, sequenced in a study of CD8+ T cells in alopecia areata. The treatment is: oral pan-JAK inhibitor, 5-10 mg twice daily. Extracted RNA was reverse transcribed, and the resulting cDNA served as sequencing template. Assay: immunoSEQ multiplex PCR; the TCRdb copy retains only in-frame clones and omits some. Seen here are fewer than 110,000 clones, just under 60% observed once, and the top ten hold about 17%. The material sequenced was CD8+ T cells sorted from blood, taken between weeks 55 and 65, from a patient treated with tofacitinib. These receptors came from a human donor with alopecia areata.

This chain joins TRBV27 and TRBJ2-5, with 7 bases matching TRBD1. Germline assignment: CDR1 MNHEY and CDR2 SMNVEV (reference sequence). V was pared by 1 base and J by 3 bases, with 5 bases of the junction left unmatched. The CDR3 length is 15 residues. This CDR3 is CASSLYDRAKETQYF. The DNA of the CDR3 is TGTGCCAGCAGTTTATACGACAGGGCGAAAGAGACCCAGTACTTC.

The chain links TRBV5-1 to TRBJ2-2; tentative D call: TRBD1 (6 bases). The CDR3 is 15 amino acids. CDR1 SGHRS and CDR2 YFSETQ come from the germline V gene. V was trimmed by 0 bases and J by 3 bases, leaving 9 bases between them. CDR3 in amino acids: CASSLARQDTGELFF. CDR3 nucleotides: TGCGCCAGCAGCTTGGCCAGACAGGACACCGGGGAGCTGTTTTTT.

This clone was seen only a few times. The rearrangement links TRBV29-1 to TRBJ2-1; 9 nucleotides align to TRBD2. The CDR3 spans 13 residues. With 4 bases clipped from V and 8 bases from J, the junction kept 6 bases outside the gene matches. CDR1 is SQVTM and CDR2 is ANQGSEA in the germline V gene. For the CDR3, the DNA is TGCAGCGTTGGGGGGACTAGCAGGGATGAGCAGTTCTTC. This sequence encodes CSVGGTSRDEQFF.

This chain joins TRBV29-1 and TRBJ2-3; 9 nucleotides align to TRBD1. This CDR3 is built from 14 residues. V shed 6 bases and J 4 bases; nucleotides not matched to a gene: 8. Looked up from germline, CDR1 is SQVTM and CDR2 is ANQGSEA. This chain's CDR3 is CSVEGQGVADTQYF. CDR3 DNA sequence: TGCAGCGTCGAGGGACAGGGTGTGGCAGATACGCAGTATTTT.

This chain uses TRBV5-1 with TRBJ2-7; 8 bases map to TRBD2. Germline CDR1 and CDR2: SGHRS and YFSETQ. Trimming took 2 bases from V and 5 from J; bases not matched to a gene: 6. The CDR3 is made up of 14 amino acids. The CDR3 DNA sequence: TGCGCCAGCAGCTTTAAGACTAGCGTAGACGAGCAGTACTTC. Protein product: CASSFKTSVDEQYF.

This rearrangement joins TRBV6-5 to TRBJ2-3; D unclear. The germline V gene has CDR1 MNHEY and CDR2 SVGAGI. The CDR3 is 14 amino acids. The ends were cut back, 6 bases at V and 2 bases at J, with 12 bases in the middle. CDR3 sequence: CASRLVRFTDTQYF. As DNA, the CDR3 is TGTGCCAGCAGGCTAGTACGGTTCACAGATACGCAGTATTTT.

The chain carries TRBV15 and TRBJ2-7; 7 nucleotides line up with TRBD2. V trimming: 5 bases; J trimming: 6 bases; junction bases outside the gene matches: 10. This CDR3 has 14 residues. Germline V lookup: CDR1 LNHNV, CDR2 YYDKDF (reference sequence). The CDR3 DNA is TGTGCCACCAGCGAGGGAGGGGTTCGTCTCGAGCAGTACTTC. Its protein is CATSEGGVRLEQYF. Looking up the rest from reference TRBV15 and TRBJ2-7 gives the full variable domain: DAMVIQNPRYQVTQFGKPVTLSCSQTLNHNVMYWYQQKSSQAPKLLFHYYDKDFNNEADTPDNFQSRRPNTSFCFLDIRSPGLGDTAMYLCATSEGGVRLEQYFGPGTRLTVT.